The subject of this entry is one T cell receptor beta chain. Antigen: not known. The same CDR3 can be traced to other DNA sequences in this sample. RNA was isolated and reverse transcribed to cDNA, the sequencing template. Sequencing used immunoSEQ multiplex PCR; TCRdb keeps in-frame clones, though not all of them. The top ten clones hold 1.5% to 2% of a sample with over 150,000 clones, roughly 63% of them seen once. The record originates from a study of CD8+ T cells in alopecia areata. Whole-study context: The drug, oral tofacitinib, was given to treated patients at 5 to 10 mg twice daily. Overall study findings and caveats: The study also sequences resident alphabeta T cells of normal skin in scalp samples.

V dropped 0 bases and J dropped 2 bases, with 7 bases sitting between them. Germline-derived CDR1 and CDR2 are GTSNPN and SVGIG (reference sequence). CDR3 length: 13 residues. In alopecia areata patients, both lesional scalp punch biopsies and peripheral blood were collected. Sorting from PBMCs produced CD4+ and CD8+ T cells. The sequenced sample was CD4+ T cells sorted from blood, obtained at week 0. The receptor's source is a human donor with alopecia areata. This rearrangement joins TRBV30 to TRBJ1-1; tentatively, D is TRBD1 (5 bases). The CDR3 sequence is CAWSVGGNTEAFF. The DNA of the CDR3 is TGTGCCTGGAGTGTTGGGGGAAACACTGAAGCTTTCTTT.